The source of this TCR beta chain is a study of blood T cell repertoires in COVID-19 (dated by TCRdb to between 2020 and 2021). Concerning the study at large: Samples covering the acute and convalescent phases of COVID-19 were provided by collaborators in the United States, Italy and Spain. The prospective study material was composed of cDNA or gDNA derived from T cells, B-cell-depleted T cells, or PBMCs. Subjects who had been exposed to COVID-19, were actively infected with it, or had recovered from it provided the deeply sampled blood TCRbeta repertoires that made up the dataset. The repertoires were made available in a free public database intended to serve as a resource for research on the immune response to SARS-CoV-2. The samples were drawn from the first 160 participants of the ongoing ImmuneRACE study and from 1,254 subjects provided by 6 global collaborators. Sample metadata almost always included a de-identified subject ID, COVID-19 status, age in years and sex. Where available, HLA class I and class II types were taken from metadata supplied by the sample provider and were not determined by assay-based typing.

The full study reports these points: Clinical and demographic metadata were provided uncurated, with the amount varying by source and participant.

Each collaborating institution followed its own protocols to collect whole blood in K2EDTA tubes. For TCRbeta analysis, collaborators shipped samples in one of three forms: frozen whole blood, isolated PBMCs, or DNA extracted from either of those sample types. TCRbeta CDR3 regions were amplified from genomic DNA by means of the immunoSEQ Assay, a bias-controlled multiplex PCR. The authors' pipeline ran thus. The number of nucleated cells in each sample was estimated from the amplification of reference gene primers within the assay. Sequence reads were collapsed and filtered to measure the absolute abundance of every unique TCRbeta CDR3 rearrangement. For each sample, productive Simpson clonality was calculated as the square root of Simpson's diversity index across productive rearrangements. TCRdb provides this immuneACCESS table in a form limited to in-frame rearrangements. Some clones are lacking; in checked studies, under half of them reflect an unresolved V gene, and why the rest are absent is not known. Clone size and the V and J calls come from that table; the DNA yielded D and trimming. This sample is represented by 300,000 or so clones; about 88% of them were singletons. The top ten constitute over 1% of the sample.

Trimming costs V 3 bases and J 7 bases, and their ends lie 9 bases apart. The CDR3 runs 12 amino acids, cysteine and phenylalanine included. Only the CDR3 portion is preserved as DNA: 36 bases, with reading frame beginning at the first base. As for this clone: What this receptor recognizes is not known. It has no much larger one-base neighbor in the sample; base qualities were not kept.

Sequencing was carried out using peripheral blood. The clonotype comes from a man between 65 and 85 years old with acute or convalescent COVID-19. The rearrangement joined TRBV12-3 or TRBV12-4 to TRBJ1-2, with no confidently assigned D gene. Here the CDR3 is given as CASSFSGIGYTF. Read as DNA, the sequence is TGTGCCAGCAGTTTTTCCGGGATTGGCTACACCTTC.